The rows below give T cell receptor beta chains drawn from one sample of a study of early stage breast cancer tumors. Generated by immunoSEQ multiplex PCR, the TCRdb table keeps only in-frame clones and is missing some. The sample has tens of thousands of clones, around nine tenths seen once. Sequences were obtained from blood. The origin of the receptors is a person aged 65-85 years with breast cancer. CDR3s include the opening cysteine and the closing phenylalanine or tryptophan. Each record gives: clone size, J gene, D gene, V gene, CDR3 DNA, CDR3 protein. A D gene is named only where the DNA matches it firmly. Expanded clones get a size class; other rows say once, few or many, or leave the size out.

clone_size: once
j_call: TRBJ1-2
d_call: TRBD1
v_call: TRBV4-1
cdr3_nt: TGCGCCAGCAGCCAAGGGCAGGGGGTCAACTATGGCTACACCTTC
cdr3_aa: CASSQGQGVNYGYTF

clone_size: -
j_call: TRBJ2-2
d_call: -
v_call: TRBV30
cdr3_nt: TGTGCCTGGAGTCCAACGGACAGCGGGCTGTTTTTT
cdr3_aa: CAWSPTDSGLFF

clone_size: once
j_call: TRBJ2-1
d_call: -
v_call: TRBV4-3
cdr3_nt: TGCGCCAGCAGCCAACTTATAGCTAGTGCCGATGAGCAGTTCTTC
cdr3_aa: CASSQLIASADEQFF

clone_size: -
j_call: TRBJ2-7
d_call: TRBD2
v_call: TRBV28
cdr3_nt: TGTGCCAGCAGTTCGCCGGCGGGGGCCTACGAGCAGTACTTC
cdr3_aa: CASSSPAGAYEQYF

clone_size: -
j_call: TRBJ1-4
d_call: -
v_call: TRBV5-4
cdr3_nt: TGTGCCAGCAGCTTGGCCAACGGGAAACTGTTTTTT
cdr3_aa: CASSLANGKLFF

clone_size: -
j_call: TRBJ1-2
d_call: -
v_call: TRBV6-1
cdr3_nt: TGTGCCAGCAGTGCACTACAAGTGCGAAGCACCATTGGCTACACCTTC
cdr3_aa: CASSALQVRSTIGYTF

clone_size: -
j_call: TRBJ1-5
d_call: TRBD1
v_call: TRBV2
cdr3_nt: TGTGCCAGCAACGTCGCTAGACAGGGGAAAGGTCAGCCCCAGCATTTT
cdr3_aa: CASNVARQGKGQPQHF

clone_size: once
j_call: TRBJ1-4
d_call: -
v_call: TRBV10-3
cdr3_nt: TGTGCCATCAGTGAGCGGGAGGGAACAAATGAAAAACTGTTTTTT
cdr3_aa: CAISEREGTNEKLFF

clone_size: -
j_call: TRBJ2-2
d_call: TRBD1
v_call: TRBV19
cdr3_nt: TGTGCCAGCCTGAAACGGGACAGTGGCACCGGGGAGCTGTTTTTT
cdr3_aa: CASLKRDSGTGELFF

clone_size: once
j_call: TRBJ2-7
d_call: -
v_call: TRBV11-2
cdr3_nt: TGTGCCAGCAGCCTTTTCCAGGGACATACCTACGAGCAGTACTTT
cdr3_aa: CASSLFQGHTYEQYF

clone_size: -
j_call: TRBJ2-3
d_call: -
v_call: TRBV5-6
cdr3_nt: TGTGCCAGCAGCCCTCCTACGCTCGCAGATACGCAGTATTTT
cdr3_aa: CASSPPTLADTQYF

clone_size: -
j_call: TRBJ1-1
d_call: TRBD1
v_call: TRBV30
cdr3_nt: TGTGCCTGGAGTGTCCCAGGGGGCACTGAAGCTTTCTTT
cdr3_aa: CAWSVPGGTEAFF

clone_size: -
j_call: TRBJ2-7
d_call: TRBD2
v_call: TRBV10-3
cdr3_nt: TGTGCCATTTGGCGGGAGGTCCTTAGGGAGCAGTACTTC
cdr3_aa: CAIWREVLREQYF

clone_size: -
j_call: TRBJ1-1
d_call: -
v_call: TRBV29-1
cdr3_nt: TGCAGCGTCCGACCGGGGGGAGTGAACACTGAAGCTTTCTTT
cdr3_aa: CSVRPGGVNTEAFF

clone_size: -
j_call: TRBJ2-1
d_call: -
v_call: TRBV29-1
cdr3_nt: TGCAGCGTTTTTAGGGGGTACAATGAGCAGTTCTTC
cdr3_aa: CSVFRGYNEQFF

clone_size: -
j_call: TRBJ2-1
d_call: -
v_call: TRBV10-3
cdr3_nt: TGTGCCATCAGCCCTGCGGGGTATGAGCAGTTCTTC
cdr3_aa: CAISPAGYEQFF

clone_size: -
j_call: TRBJ1-2
d_call: TRBD1
v_call: TRBV30
cdr3_nt: TGTGCCTGGAGGGGGACAGGGGGGGGCTATGGCTACACCTTC
cdr3_aa: CAWRGTGGGYGYTF

clone_size: -
j_call: TRBJ2-5
d_call: TRBD2
v_call: TRBV4-1
cdr3_nt: TGCGCCAGCAGCCCTCCGGGAGGCCTACTCTCCGAGACCCAGTACTTC
cdr3_aa: CASSPPGGLLSETQYF

clone_size: few
j_call: TRBJ1-5
d_call: TRBD1
v_call: TRBV7-6
cdr3_nt: TGTGCCAGCAGCGACAGGGGGCAGCCCCAGCATTTT
cdr3_aa: CASSDRGQPQHF

clone_size: -
j_call: TRBJ1-6
d_call: -
v_call: TRBV5-1
cdr3_nt: TGCGCCAGCAGCTACCGGACAGAGAATTCACCCCTCCACTTT
cdr3_aa: CASSYRTENSPLHF

clone_size: -
j_call: TRBJ1-5
d_call: -
v_call: TRBV19
cdr3_nt: TGTGCCAGTAGTCCTGACAGGAATCAGCCCCAGCATTTT
cdr3_aa: CASSPDRNQPQHF

clone_size: -
j_call: TRBJ2-7
d_call: TRBD1
v_call: TRBV27
cdr3_nt: TGTGCCAGCAGTCCCCGACGATCGACAGGGGTGGACGAGCAGTACTTC
cdr3_aa: CASSPRRSTGVDEQYF

clone_size: -
j_call: TRBJ1-6
d_call: -
v_call: TRBV27
cdr3_nt: TGTGCCAGCAGTTTCTCATCAGGTTCGTCAGGGTCACCCCTCCACTTT
cdr3_aa: CASSFSSGSSGSPLHF

clone_size: -
j_call: TRBJ2-5
d_call: TRBD1
v_call: TRBV7-9
cdr3_nt: TGTGCCAGCAGCCCTCAGACAGGGGGAGAGGAGACCCAGTACTTC
cdr3_aa: CASSPQTGGEETQYF

clone_size: -
j_call: TRBJ1-1
d_call: TRBD1
v_call: TRBV19
cdr3_nt: TGTGCCAGTAAGCAGACAGGGGACACTGAAGCTTTCTTT
cdr3_aa: CASKQTGDTEAFF

clone_size: -
j_call: TRBJ1-2
d_call: TRBD1
v_call: TRBV30
cdr3_nt: TGTGCCTGGAGTCTCCAGGGGGCGCTTGGCTACACCTTC
cdr3_aa: CAWSLQGALGYTF

clone_size: -
j_call: TRBJ1-3
d_call: -
v_call: TRBV19
cdr3_nt: TGTGCCAGTAGTGAGGGCCACTCTGGAAACACCATATATTTT
cdr3_aa: CASSEGHSGNTIYF

clone_size: -
j_call: TRBJ2-2
d_call: -
v_call: TRBV5-1
cdr3_nt: TGCGCCAGCAGCTTGGCCCCACAGGGCGGCACCGGGGAGCTGTTTTTT
cdr3_aa: CASSLAPQGGTGELFF